This record covers a single TCR beta chain. Germline V gives CDR1 SGHRS, CDR2 YFSETQ. CDR3 length equals 13 residues. V lost 3 bases and J lost 7, with 11 bases in between. This record belongs to a study of blood T cell repertoires in COVID-19. As for the study in general: Specimens from acute and convalescent COVID-19 originated in the United States, Italy and Spain. Sample material is recorded as cDNA or gDNA derived from T cells, B-cell-depleted T cells, or PBMCs.

In the original analysis: Cell counts per sample came from amplifying reference gene primers. Profiled with immunoSEQ multiplex PCR; TCRdb holds only in-frame clones, not every one. For V, J and clone size, that table is used; D and trimming come from the DNA. The sample records 500,000 to 600,000 clones, 85% to 90% being singletons. Material: peripheral blood. The V and J genes are TRBV5-1 and TRBJ2-1, with D perhaps matching TRBD1 (6 bases). The sequence was obtained from a woman aged 45-59 years with COVID-19, enrolled during active disease. CDR3 sequence: CASSWGQGNEQFF. DNA for the CDR3: TGCGCCAGCAGCTGGGGCCAGGGGAATGAGCAGTTCTTC.